This TCR beta chain is from a study of regulatory T cells in long-lasting Graves disease. Overall study results and limits: There was favoring of TRBV28, TRBJ1-2 and TRBJ2-5 in persistent disease. Small sample size may have lowered accuracy.

Arm-PCR with iRepertoire HTBI primers amplified the CDR3 regions for these TCR beta libraries. One entry per CDR3 protein, called by TCRdb with MiXCR from the multiplex PCR reads. The repertoire holds roughly 420,000 distinct CDR3 sequences, with about 17% as singletons. Time point meaning: newly diagnosed GD, antithyroid drugs for less than 3 months. Extracted PBMC RNA gave rise to the TCR library. In its sample, this clonotype was seen a few times. Its matching antigen is unknown. This CDR3 has 14 residues. The germline CDR1 and CDR2 sequences are DFQATT and SNEGSKA (reference sequence). V lost 3 bases and J 0 bases, leaving 11 bases between the germline ends. The same data also went into a second study, on T cells in Graves' hyperthyroidism and ophthalmopathy.

This clonotype was obtained from a woman between 18 and 29 years old with Graves disease. The genes are TRBV20-1 and TRBJ1-2; D gene unclear. The source material was peripheral blood mononuclear cells (PBMCs), sampled at new diagnosis, from a patient treated with antithyroid drugs. The CDR3 DNA sequence: TGCAGTGCTAGTTTCCAGACTCCTAACTATGGCTACACCTTC. Protein product: CSASFQTPNYGYTF.